This T cell receptor (beta chain) was profiled in a study of T cell responses to AZD1222 COVID-19 vaccine. CDR3 length: 12 amino acids. Trimming shortened V by 5 bases and J by 5 bases, and 8 bases separated the two germline ends. Germline assignment: CDR1 KGHDR and CDR2 SFDVKD. As to this clone: Antigen: not known. The same CDR3 also results from other DNA sequences found in this sample.

Produced via immunoSEQ multiplex PCR; TCRdb's table is partial and in-frame only. This table has roughly 76,000 clones, about 88% appearing once. Study-wide results and limits: Spike-wide coverage was observed for vaccine-associated CD4 TCRs, with dominant responses at 160-218 and 743-854.

The chain employs TRBV24-1 and TRBJ2-5; maybe TRBD2 (7 bases). The receptor's source is an adult in good health. Sequenced material: peripheral blood, taken on day 0 of AZD1222 vaccination. The chain's CDR3 is CATSGGGETQYF. The CDR3 nucleotides read TGTGCCACCAGTGGGGGGGGCGAGACCCAGTACTTC.